This T cell receptor beta chain was profiled in a study of spatial heterogeneity in lung cancer. Study details: Alpha-chain detections were consistently fewer than beta-chain detections among the sequences.

The study's findings and limits: Ubiquitous expanded tumor TCRs showed up in blood more at resection than follow-up.

The time point here: sample taken at primary tumor resection. Whole RNA, which was extracted from tumor, nontumor lung tissue or frozen PBMC, was sequenced without any cell sorting. There were roughly 72 donors, all of them untreated patients with early-stage non-small cell lung cancer. This clonotype was seen at least ten times. Its antigen remains unidentified. On each TCR cDNA molecule, a unique molecular identifier was present. TCRdb re-called the 5' RACE reads through MiXCR, storing one row per CDR3 protein. The sample holds 90,000 or so distinct CDR3 sequences, around 8.6% seen once. Specimen: PBMCs, collected at surgery. This TCR was recovered from a male donor with early-stage non-small cell lung cancer.

The CDR3 region has the DNA TGTGCCAGCAGCTTAGGAGAGAAGGAAGGCTACACCTTC. This codes for CASSLGEKEGYTF. The V gene is TRBV7-8, the J gene TRBJ1-2; D not certain. Per the germline V gene, CDR1 is SGHVS and CDR2 is FQNEAQ. The CDR3 is 13 residues long. Trimming shortened V by 1 base and J by 8 bases, and 11 bases separated the two germline ends.